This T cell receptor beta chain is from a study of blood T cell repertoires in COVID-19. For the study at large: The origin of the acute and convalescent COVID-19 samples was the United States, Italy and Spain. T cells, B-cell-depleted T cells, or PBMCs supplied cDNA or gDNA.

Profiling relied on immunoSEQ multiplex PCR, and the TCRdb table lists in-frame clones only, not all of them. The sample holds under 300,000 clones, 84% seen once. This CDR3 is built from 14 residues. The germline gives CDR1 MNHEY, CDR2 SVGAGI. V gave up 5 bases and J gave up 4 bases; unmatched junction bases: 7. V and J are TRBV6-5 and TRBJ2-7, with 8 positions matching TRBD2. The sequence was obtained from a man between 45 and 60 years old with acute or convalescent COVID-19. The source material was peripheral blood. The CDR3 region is CASSSSGAAYEQYF. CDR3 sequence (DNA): TGTGCCAGCAGTAGTAGCGGGGCGGCTTACGAGCAGTACTTC.